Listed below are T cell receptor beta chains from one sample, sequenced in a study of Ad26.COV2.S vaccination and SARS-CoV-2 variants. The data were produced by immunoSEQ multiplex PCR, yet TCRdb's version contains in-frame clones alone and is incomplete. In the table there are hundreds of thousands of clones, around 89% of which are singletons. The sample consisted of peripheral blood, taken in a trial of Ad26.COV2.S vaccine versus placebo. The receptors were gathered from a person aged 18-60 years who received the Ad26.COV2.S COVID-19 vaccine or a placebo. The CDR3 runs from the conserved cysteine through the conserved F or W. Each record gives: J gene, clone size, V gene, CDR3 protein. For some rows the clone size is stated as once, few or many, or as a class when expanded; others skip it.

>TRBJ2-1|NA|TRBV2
CASSLDPNNEQFF
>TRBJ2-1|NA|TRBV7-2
CASSRRPGPRYNEQFF
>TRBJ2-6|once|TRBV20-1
CSASSGTVAAGANVLTF
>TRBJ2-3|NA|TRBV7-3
CASSPSGGRPDTQYF
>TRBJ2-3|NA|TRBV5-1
CASSLGGVSWADTQYF
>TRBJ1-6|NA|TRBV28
CASSPGQGFNSPLHF
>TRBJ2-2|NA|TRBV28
CASSSHQGTMTGELFF
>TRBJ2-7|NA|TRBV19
CASSPGTRREQYF
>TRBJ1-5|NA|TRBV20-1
CSASPPGIHQPQHF
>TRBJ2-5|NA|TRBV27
CASSLYAGAGSGETQYF
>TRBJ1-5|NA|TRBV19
CASSIDRGSNQPQHF
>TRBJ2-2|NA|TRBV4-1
CASSQASGLAGGGELFF
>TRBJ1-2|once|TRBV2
CASSPDRGANYGYTF
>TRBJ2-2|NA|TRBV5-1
CASSTFRGTGTAGELFF
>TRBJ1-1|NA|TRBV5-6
CASSLTSPQNTEAFF
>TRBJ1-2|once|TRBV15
CATSRVAGDGGYTF
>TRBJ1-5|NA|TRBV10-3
CAIKGTGDQPQHF
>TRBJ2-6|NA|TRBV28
CASSLQDSGANVLTF
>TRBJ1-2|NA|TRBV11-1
CASSLRAHYGYTF
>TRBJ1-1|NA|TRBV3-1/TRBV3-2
CASSQTRANTEAFF
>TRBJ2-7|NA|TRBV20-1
CSASFGNRNYEQYF
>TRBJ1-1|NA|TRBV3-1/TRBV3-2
CASSQYRQGGTEAFF
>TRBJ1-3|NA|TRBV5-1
CASSHGTGGLGNTIYF
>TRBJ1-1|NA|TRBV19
CASSIGGSEAFF
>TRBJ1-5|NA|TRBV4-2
CASSQERTGLQPQHF
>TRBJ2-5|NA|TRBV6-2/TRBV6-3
CASSTGLKETQYF
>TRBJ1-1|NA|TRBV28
CASRDRGFTEAFF
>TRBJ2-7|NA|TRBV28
CASSAASGRYEQYF
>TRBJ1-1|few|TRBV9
CASSLTPGLNTEAFF
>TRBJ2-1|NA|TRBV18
CASSPVGLAGGYHNEQFF
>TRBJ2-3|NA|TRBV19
CASSIRGVSTDTQYF
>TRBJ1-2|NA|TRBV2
CASSREAEYGYTF
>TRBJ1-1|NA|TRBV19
CASSTTGHVATFF
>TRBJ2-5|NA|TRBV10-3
CAISESLAETQYF
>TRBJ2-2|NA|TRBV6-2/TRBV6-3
CASSAGTLNTGELFF
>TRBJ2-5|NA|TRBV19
CASSVRGRETQYF
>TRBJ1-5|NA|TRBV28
CASSPSGQGNQPQHF
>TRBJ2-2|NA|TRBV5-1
CASSVKRQGASTGELFF
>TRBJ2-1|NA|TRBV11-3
CASSSKRLDRDYNEQFF
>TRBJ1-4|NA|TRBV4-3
CASSQDTPGRSGEKLFF
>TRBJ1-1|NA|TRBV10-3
CAISETGMNTEAFF
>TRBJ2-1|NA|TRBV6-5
CASSSGLARLNEQFF
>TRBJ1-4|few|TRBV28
CASSPPGGQASNEKLFF
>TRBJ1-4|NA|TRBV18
CASSRTNDRRPNEKLFF
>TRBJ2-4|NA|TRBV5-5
CASSFRQGEAKNIQYF
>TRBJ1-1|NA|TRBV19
CASRDRGSYTEAFF
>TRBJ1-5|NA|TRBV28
CASSLNSGVQPQHF
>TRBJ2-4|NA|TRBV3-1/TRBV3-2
CASSHYSPGLAGGLGKNIQYF
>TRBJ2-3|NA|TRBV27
CASSLSLAGADTQYF
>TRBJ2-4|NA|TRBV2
CASSEVRARGGIQYF
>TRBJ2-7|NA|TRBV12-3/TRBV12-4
CASSLTNEQYF
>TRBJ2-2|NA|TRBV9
CASSVDQSRGSGELFF
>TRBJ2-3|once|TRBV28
CASSLFASAWRRDSSTDTQYF
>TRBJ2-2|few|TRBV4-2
CASSQVQGTAGELFF
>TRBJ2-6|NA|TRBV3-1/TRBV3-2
CASSQDDGDSGANVLTF
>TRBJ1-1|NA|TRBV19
CASSRPGAAEVLNTEAFF